This TCR beta chain was identified in a study of control samples from healthy donors and cancer patients. Some clones are missing from TCRdb's copy, which holds only in-frame ones; the method was immunoSEQ multiplex PCR. The sample carries about 65,000 clones, approximately 90% recorded once. The length of the CDR3 is 13 amino acids, counting both ends. In germline, CDR1 is MDHEN, CDR2 SYDVKM. Concerning this clone itself: This likely comes from a read error, as the CDR3 has no conserved phenylalanine or tryptophan at its end. No DNA is shown, since the ends of the CDR3 on it are uncertain; the CDR3 is the one TCRdb lists.

Sequencing was done on a sample of PBMCs. This TCR came from a woman aged 45-65 years with colorectal cancer. The V and J genes are TRBV28 and TRBJ1-1; TRBD1 reflects the table's D call only, with no check against the DNA. The CDR3 loop reads CASRPSWDRGLTV.